The 5 T cell receptor beta chains below were found in one sample sequenced in a study of T-cell memory formation after mild COVID-19. One entry per CDR3 protein results from TCRdb running MiXCR on the 5' RACE reads. The data contain approximately 450,000 distinct CDR3 sequences, 18% of them singletons. The sample consisted of PBMCs or a T cell subset sorted from them (not recorded which). Every receptor here comes from an adult woman who had mild COVID-19 (a few samples of this study predate the infection). Cell type and time point are not known.

This clonotype appeared a few times. This chain joins TRBV6-2 or TRBV6-3 and TRBJ2-3, with TRBD2 identical over 7 bases. CDR1 is MNHEY, CDR2 SVGEGT, per germline. Trimming cost V 5 bases and J 0 bases; bases outside gene matches: 5. The CDR3 runs 15 residues. CDR3 loop: CASSQLAPSTDTQYF. The CDR3 DNA reads as TGTGCCAGCAGTCAACTAGCGCCTAGCACAGATACGCAGTATTTT.

The V and J genes are TRBV4-2 and TRBJ1-3; no definite D call. This CDR3 comprises 16 residues. The V gene lost 0 bases and the J gene lost 2 bases, with 11 bases spanning the gap. Germline V gene data show CDR1 as LGHNA and CDR2 as YNFKEQ. CDR3 in DNA: TGTGCCAGCAGCCAAGATAAGGGCTACACTGGAAACACCATATATTTT. Residues: CASSQDKGYTGNTIYF.

This chain links TRBV7-9 with TRBJ1-1, with 8 bases aligning to TRBD1. CDR1 and CDR2 from the germline V gene are SEHNR and FQNEAQ (reference sequence). V was clipped by 1 base and J by 6 bases; unmatched bases: 7. The CDR3 runs to 15 residues. This CDR3 is CASSLVQTGDPEAFF. DNA of the CDR3: TGTGCCAGCAGCTTAGTCCAGACAGGGGACCCTGAAGCTTTCTTT.

This chain links TRBV4-2 with TRBJ1-1, with no clear D. V was pared by 4 bases and J by 1 base, with 10 bases between. Germline V lookup: CDR1 LGHNA, CDR2 YNFKEQ. CDR3 length: 14 residues. CDR3 region: CASSRRSGNTEAFF. CDR3 DNA: TGTGCCAGCAGCCGGAGGTCAGGGAACACTGAAGCTTTCTTT.

The chain links TRBV7-3 to TRBJ2-7; the D is unclear. V gave up 4 bases and J gave up 6 bases, with 16 bases separating them. Germline-derived CDR1 and CDR2 are SGHTA and FQGTGA. The CDR3 is 14 amino acids. CDR3 DNA: TGTGCCAGCAGCTCCCACGGGCCCCTTCGCGAGCAGTACTTC. This codes for CASSSHGPLREQYF.